Listed here are 7 T cell receptor beta chains from one sample, sequenced in a study of blood T cell repertoires in COVID-19. TCRdb's table, derived via immunoSEQ multiplex PCR, lists solely in-frame clones and lacks some. The table records about 240,000 clones, approximately 86% of them present only once. Material for sequencing was PBMCs or T cells enriched from blood (not recorded which). Receptors were obtained from a woman aged 40 to 50 with acute COVID-19.

The chain carries TRBV30 and TRBJ2-5; 7 nucleotides match TRBD1. The junction had 8 bases not matched to a gene; V was cut back by 8 bases and J by 5 bases. The CDR3 spans 12 residues. CDR1 and CDR2 (germline): GTSNPN, SVGIG (reference sequence). The CDR3 protein is CALKGAGETQYF. CDR3 DNA: TGTGCCCTGAAGGGGGCAGGGGAGACCCAGTACTTC.

This clone was found once. CDR3 amino acids: CATSRDANEKLFF. CDR3 bases: TGTGCCACCAGCAGAGACGCTAATGAAAAACTGTTTTTT. This chain connects TRBV15 to TRBJ1-4; D is uncertain. In germline, CDR1 is LNHNV, CDR2 YYDKDF (reference sequence). Trimming took 0 bases from V and 3 from J, leaving 2 bases between them. CDR3 length: 13 amino acids.

This CDR3 is CASSLRGTYGYTF. CDR3 sequence (DNA): TGTGCCAGCAGCTTAAGAGGAACCTATGGCTACACCTTC. V and J are TRBV7-9 and TRBJ1-2; D ambiguous. The germline gives CDR1 SEHNR, CDR2 FQNEAQ (reference sequence). The V gene lost 2 bases and the J gene lost 4 bases, with 8 bases spanning the gap. The CDR3 extends over 13 amino acids.

The CDR3, as DNA: TGTGCCAGTAGTAACGAACCGGGACAGGGCGAGCAGTACTTC. Amino acids: CASSNEPGQGEQYF. V and J are TRBV19 and TRBJ2-7, with TRBD1 matching over 9 bases. Germline values: CDR1 LNHDA, CDR2 SQIVND (reference sequence). This CDR3 has 14 residues. Losses at the gene ends were 4 bases for V and 6 bases for J; bases not matched to a gene: 7.

This clone was found a few times. The gene calls are TRBV19 and TRBJ1-5, with D possibly matching TRBD1 (6 bases). CDR1 and CDR2 from the germline V gene are LNHDA and SQIVND (reference sequence). There are 13 residues in the CDR3. V lost 7 bases, J lost 6 bases, and 13 bases lay in between. The CDR3 is CASTSRGFQPQHF. The CDR3 bases are TGTGCCAGTACCTCGAGGGGGTTTCAGCCCCAGCATTTT.

The genes are TRBV2 and TRBJ2-7; 9 bases map to TRBD2. Trimming took 6 bases from V and 4 from J; bases not matched to a gene: 1. Germline V gives CDR1 SNHLY, CDR2 FYNNEI. This CDR3 has 12 residues. The CDR3: CASRAGGYEQYF. For the CDR3, the DNA is TGTGCCAGCAGGGCGGGGGGGTACGAGCAGTACTTC.

The rearrangement uses TRBV5-1 and TRBJ2-7, with 9 bases matching TRBD2. This CDR3 has 14 residues. The V gene's germline CDR1 is SGHRS and CDR2 YFSETQ. The V and J ends lost 0 bases and 6 bases, in that order; junction bases with no gene match: 4. CDR3 in DNA: TGCGCCAGCAGCTTGGTAGCGGGAGCTTCCGAGCAGTACTTC. Amino acid sequence: CASSLVAGASEQYF. Looking up the rest from reference TRBV5-1 and TRBJ2-7 gives the full variable domain: KAGVTQTPRYLIKTRGQQVTLSCSPISGHRSVSWYQQTPGQGLQFLFEYFSETQRNKGNFPGRFSGRQFSNSRSEMNVSTLELGDSALYLCASSLVAGASEQYFGPGTRLTVT.